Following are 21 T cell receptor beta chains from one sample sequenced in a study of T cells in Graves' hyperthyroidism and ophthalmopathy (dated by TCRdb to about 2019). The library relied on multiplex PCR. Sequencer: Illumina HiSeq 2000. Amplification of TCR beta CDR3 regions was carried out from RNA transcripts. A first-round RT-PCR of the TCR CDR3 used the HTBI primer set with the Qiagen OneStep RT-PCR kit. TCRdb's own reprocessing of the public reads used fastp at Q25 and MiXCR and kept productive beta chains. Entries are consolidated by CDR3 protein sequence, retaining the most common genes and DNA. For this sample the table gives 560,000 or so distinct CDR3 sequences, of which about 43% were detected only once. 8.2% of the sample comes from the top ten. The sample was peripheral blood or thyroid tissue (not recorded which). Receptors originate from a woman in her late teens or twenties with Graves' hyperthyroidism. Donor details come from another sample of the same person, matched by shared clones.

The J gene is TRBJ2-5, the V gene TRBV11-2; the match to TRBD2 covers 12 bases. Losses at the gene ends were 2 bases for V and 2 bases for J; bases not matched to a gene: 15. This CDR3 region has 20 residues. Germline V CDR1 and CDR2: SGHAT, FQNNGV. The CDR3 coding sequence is TGTGCCAGCAGCTTACGAGGGACTAGCGGGCTCGGTGGGGCTCAAGAGACCCAGTACTTC. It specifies CASSLRGTSGLGGAQETQYF.

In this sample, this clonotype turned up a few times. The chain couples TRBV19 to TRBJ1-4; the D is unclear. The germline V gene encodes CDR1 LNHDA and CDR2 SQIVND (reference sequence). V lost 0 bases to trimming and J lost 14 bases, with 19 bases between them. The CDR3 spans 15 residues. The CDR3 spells CASSIDFRALGTLFF. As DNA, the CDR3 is TGTGCCAGTAGTATAGATTTTCGGGCATTGGGTACTCTGTTTTTT. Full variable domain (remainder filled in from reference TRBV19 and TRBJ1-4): DGGITQSPKYLFRKEGQNVTLSCEQNLNHDAMYWYRQDPGQGLRLIYYSQIVNDFQKGDIAEGYSVSREKKESFPLTVTSAQKNPTAFYLCASSIDFRALGTLFFGSGTQLSVL.

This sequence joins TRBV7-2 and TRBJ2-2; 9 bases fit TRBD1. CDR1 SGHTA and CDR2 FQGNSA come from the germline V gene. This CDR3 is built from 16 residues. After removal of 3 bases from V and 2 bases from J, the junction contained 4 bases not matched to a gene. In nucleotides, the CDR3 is TGTGCCAGCAGCTTGTTGGGACAGGGTAACACCGGGGAGCTGTTTTTT. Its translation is CASSLLGQGNTGELFF.

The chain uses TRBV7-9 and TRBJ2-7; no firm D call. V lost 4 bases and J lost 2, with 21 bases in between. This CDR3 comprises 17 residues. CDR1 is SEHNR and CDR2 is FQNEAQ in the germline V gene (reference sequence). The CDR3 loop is CASSYPPKGSEPYEQYF. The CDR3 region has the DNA TGTGCCAGCAGCTACCCCCCGAAAGGCAGCGAGCCCTACGAGCAGTACTTC.

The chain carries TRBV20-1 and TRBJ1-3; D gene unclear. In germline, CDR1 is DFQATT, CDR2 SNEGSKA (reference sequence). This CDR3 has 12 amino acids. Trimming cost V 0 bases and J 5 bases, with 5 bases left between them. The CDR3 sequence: CSARDPRNTIYF. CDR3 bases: TGCAGTGCTAGAGATCCCAGAAACACCATATATTTT.

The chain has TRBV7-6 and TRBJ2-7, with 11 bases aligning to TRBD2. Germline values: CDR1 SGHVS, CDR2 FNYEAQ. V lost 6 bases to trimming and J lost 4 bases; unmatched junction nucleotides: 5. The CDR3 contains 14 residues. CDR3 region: CASSPSGGRYEQYF. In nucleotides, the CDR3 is TGTGCCAGCAGTCCTAGCGGGGGGAGGTACGAGCAGTACTTC.

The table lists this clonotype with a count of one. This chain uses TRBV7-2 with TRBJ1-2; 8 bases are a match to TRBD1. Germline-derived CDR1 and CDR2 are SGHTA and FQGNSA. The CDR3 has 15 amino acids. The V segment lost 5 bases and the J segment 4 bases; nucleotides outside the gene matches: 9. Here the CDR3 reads CASSPLGTGGYGYTF. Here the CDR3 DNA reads TGTGCCAGCAGCCCTTTGGGGACAGGCGGCTATGGCTACACCTTC.

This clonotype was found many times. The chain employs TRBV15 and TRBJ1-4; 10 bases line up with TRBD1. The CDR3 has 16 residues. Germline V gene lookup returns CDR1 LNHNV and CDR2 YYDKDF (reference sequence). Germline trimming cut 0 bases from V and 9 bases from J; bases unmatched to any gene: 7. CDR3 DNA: TGTGCCACCAGCAGAGATAAAGGGACAGGGGACCAAAAACTGTTTTTT. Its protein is CATSRDKGTGDQKLFF.

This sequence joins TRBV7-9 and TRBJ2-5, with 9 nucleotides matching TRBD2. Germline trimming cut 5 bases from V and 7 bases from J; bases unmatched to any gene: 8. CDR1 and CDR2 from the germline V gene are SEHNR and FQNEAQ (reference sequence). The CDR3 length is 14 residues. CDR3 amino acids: CASSPKTSGRTQYF. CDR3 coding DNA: TGTGCCAGCAGCCCCAAGACTAGCGGCCGGACCCAGTACTTC.

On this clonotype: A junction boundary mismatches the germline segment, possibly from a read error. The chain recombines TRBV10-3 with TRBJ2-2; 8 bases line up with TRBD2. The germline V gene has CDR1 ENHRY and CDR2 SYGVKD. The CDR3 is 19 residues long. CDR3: CATSDDSRLAHANTGELFF. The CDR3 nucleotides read TGTGCCACCAGTGATGATAGTCGACTAGCGCACGCGAACACCGGGGAGCTGTTTTTT.

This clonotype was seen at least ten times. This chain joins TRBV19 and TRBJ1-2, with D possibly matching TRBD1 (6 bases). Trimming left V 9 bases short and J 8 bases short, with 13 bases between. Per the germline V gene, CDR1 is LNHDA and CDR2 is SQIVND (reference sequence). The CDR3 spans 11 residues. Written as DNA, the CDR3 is TGTGCCAGCTCGACAGGCGGGGGCTACACCTTC. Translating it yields CASSTGGGYTF.

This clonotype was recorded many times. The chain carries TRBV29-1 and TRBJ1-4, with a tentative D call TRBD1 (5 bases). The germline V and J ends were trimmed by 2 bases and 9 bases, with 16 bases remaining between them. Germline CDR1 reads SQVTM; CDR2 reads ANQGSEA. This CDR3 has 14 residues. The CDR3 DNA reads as TGCAGCGTTGAATTACCGGGGCTGGAGAAAAAACTGTTTTTT. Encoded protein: CSVELPGLEKKLFF. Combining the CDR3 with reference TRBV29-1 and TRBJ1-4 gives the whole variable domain SAVISQKPSRDICQRGTSLTIQCQVDSQVTMMFWYRQQPGQSLTLIATANQGSEATYESGFVIDKFPISRPNLTFSTLTVSNMSPEDSSIYLCSVELPGLEKKLFFGSGTQLSVL.

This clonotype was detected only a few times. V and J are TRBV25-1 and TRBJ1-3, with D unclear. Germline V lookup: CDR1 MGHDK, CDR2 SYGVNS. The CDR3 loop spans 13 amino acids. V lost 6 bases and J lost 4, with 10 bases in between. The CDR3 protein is CASRDLRGNTIYF. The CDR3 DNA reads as TGTGCCAGCAGGGACCTTCGAGGAAACACCATATATTTT. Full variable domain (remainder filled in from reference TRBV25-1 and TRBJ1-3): EADIYQTPRYLVIGTGKKITLECSQTMGHDKMYWYQQDPGMELHLIHYSYGVNSTEKGDLSSESTVSRIRTEHFPLTLESARPSHTSQYLCASRDLRGNTIYFGEGSWLTVV.

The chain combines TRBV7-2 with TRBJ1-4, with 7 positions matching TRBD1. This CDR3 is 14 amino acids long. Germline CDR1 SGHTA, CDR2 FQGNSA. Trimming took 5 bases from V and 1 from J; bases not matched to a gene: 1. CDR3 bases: TGTGCCAGCAGCAGGACAGGAACTAATGAAAAACTGTTTTTT. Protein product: CASSRTGTNEKLFF.

DNA of the CDR3: TGTGCCACCCAAGAGACCCAGTACTTC. Translation: CATQETQYF. V usage is TRBV24-1 and J usage is TRBJ2-5; D gene unclear. Trimming removed 9 bases at V and 2 bases at J, with 0 bases between. CDR3 length equals 9 residues. The germline V gene encodes CDR1 KGHDR and CDR2 SFDVKD.

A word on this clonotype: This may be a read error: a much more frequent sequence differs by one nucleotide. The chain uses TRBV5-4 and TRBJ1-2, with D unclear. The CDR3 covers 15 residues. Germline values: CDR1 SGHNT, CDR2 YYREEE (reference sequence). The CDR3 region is CASSQEGRQNYGYTF. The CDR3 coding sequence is TGCGCCAGCAGCCAAGAAGGACGGCAAAACTATGGCTACACCTTC. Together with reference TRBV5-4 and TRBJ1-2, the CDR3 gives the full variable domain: ETGVTQSPTHLIKTRGQQVTLRCSSQSGHNTVSWYQQALGQGPQFIFQYYREEENGRGNFPPRFSGLQFPNYSSELNVNALELDDSALYLCASSQEGRQNYGYTFGSGTRLTVV.

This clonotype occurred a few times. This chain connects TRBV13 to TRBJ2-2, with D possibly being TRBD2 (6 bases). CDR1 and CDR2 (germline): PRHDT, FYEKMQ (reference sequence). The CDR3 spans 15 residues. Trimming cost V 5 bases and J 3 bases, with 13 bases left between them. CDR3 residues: CASSVTRRHTGELFF. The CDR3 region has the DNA TGTGCCAGCAGCGTGACTAGGCGTCACACCGGGGAGCTGTTTTTT. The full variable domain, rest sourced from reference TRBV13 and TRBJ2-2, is AAGVIQSPRHLIKEKRETATLKCYPIPRHDTVYWYQQGPGQDPQFLISFYEKMQSDKGSIPDRFSAQQFSDYHSELNMSSLELGDSALYFCASSVTRRHTGELFFGEGSRLTVL.

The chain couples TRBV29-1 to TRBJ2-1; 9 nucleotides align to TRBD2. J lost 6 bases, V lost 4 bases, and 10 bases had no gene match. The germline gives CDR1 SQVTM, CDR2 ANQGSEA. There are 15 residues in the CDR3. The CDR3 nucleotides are TGCAGCGTTGTTGGGGGCGGGAGGGCCAGCAATGAGCAGTTCTTC. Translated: CSVVGGGRASNEQFF.

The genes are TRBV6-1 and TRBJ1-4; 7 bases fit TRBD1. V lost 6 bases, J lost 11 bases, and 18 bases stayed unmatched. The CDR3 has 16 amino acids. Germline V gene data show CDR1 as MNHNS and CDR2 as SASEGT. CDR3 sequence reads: CASRPLDLTTGKKLFF. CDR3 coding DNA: TGTGCCAGCAGACCCCTGGACTTGACGACAGGGAAGAAACTGTTTTTT.

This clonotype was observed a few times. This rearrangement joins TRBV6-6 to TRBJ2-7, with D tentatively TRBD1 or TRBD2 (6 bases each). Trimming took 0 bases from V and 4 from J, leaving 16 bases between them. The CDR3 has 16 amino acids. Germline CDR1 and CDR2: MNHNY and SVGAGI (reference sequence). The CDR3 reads CASSYSFPGAGYEQYF. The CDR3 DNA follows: TGTGCCAGCAGTTACTCGTTCCCGGGGGCTGGGTACGAGCAGTACTTC.

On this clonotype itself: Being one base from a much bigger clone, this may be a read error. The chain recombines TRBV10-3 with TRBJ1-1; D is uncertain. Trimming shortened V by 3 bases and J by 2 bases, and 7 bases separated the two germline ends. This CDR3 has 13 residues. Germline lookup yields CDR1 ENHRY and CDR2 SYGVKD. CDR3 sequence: CAISEVYNTEAFF. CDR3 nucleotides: TGTGCCATCAGTGAAGTCTATAACACTGAAGCTTTCTTT.